Sequencing of this T cell receptor (beta chain) was carried out in a study of blood T cells in healthy people across ages (dated by TCRdb to between 2015 and 2017). Study-level background: In model experiments, template switching captured roughly one uniquely barcoded TCR beta cDNA molecule for every two T cells. To track age-related changes in TCR beta repertoire diversity, the study relied on deep sequencing normalized with unique cDNA molecular identifiers. Two additional independent replicas of 1 million unique cDNA reads from the same blood draw were analyzed for two donors (one aged 18 to 30 and one aged 80 or older). Four age groups were formed from the donors: young (average 16 years), middle-aged (approximately 41), aged (62) and long-lived (about 75). What the study reported, not specific to this receptor: Estimates of total diversity based on one million sequenced T cells were considered lower bounds and underestimates. Donor CMV infection status was unknown, potentially confounding age-related changes in expanded clonotypes. Since profiling was done on bulk unsorted PBMCs, naive and antigen-experienced compartments could not be conclusively compared. Compared with the aged group, more naive CD4+ T cells, fewer expanded clones and increased TCR diversity were shown by the long-lived group, suggesting age selection. Observed TCR beta diversity per million T cells fell roughly linearly with age, and a significant reduction was already apparent by age around 36. There was a strong correlation between observed TCR beta diversity and the percentage of naive T cells measured by flow cytometry.

In the case of this clonotype: Its antigen remains unidentified. The input lacks base qualities; no much larger clone sits a single base away.

Donors were a few dozen systemically healthy Caucasian individuals from Russia aged roughly 6 to 100 years. Each donor gave approximately 9.3 milliliters of peripheral blood, collected into EDTA-treated Vacutainer tubes. PBMCs were isolated by Ficoll-Paque density-gradient centrifugation, with at least 6 million obtained per sample. Trizol reagent was used to extract total RNA from the PBMCs, yielding at least 6 micrograms per sample. Naive CD45RAhigh/CD27high T cell percentages were measured by flow cytometry on a PBMC aliquot from every donor. The protocol used for the library was 5' RACE. TCRdb records Illumina HiSeq 2500 as the sequencer. The second PCR ran for roughly 7 to 11 cycles and used a J-beta primer mix along with a sample-barcoded 5' primer. A unique molecular identifier was introduced onto each TCR beta cDNA molecule by a template-switch 5' adaptor carrying 12 random nucleotides. Each sample yielded at least 3 million CDR3-containing paired-end reads. All of the RNA was converted into first-strand cDNA using the Mint cDNA synthesis kit, with a TRBC-specific oligonucleotide serving as the primer. Following uracil-DNA glycosylase treatment, all cDNA underwent a first 18-cycle PCR with the universal primers M1SS and BC2_uni_R. The source study handled its data this way. For normalization, 1 million high-quality reads were randomly selected from each sample, with every read carrying a distinct molecular identifier. Instead of being binned into consensus sequences, reads with shared molecular identifiers were discarded. CDR3 identification, clonotype clustering and error correction used MiTCR with a Q25 quality threshold and the strictest error-elimination algorithm. A nonparametric unseen species model using Euler transformation provided a lower-bound estimate of total TCR beta diversity. Using fastp trimming at Q25 and MiXCR clonotype assembly, TCRdb reanalyzed the public sequencing data and kept in-frame beta chains. Every entry covers one CDR3 protein and lists the most common genes and DNA from its rows. The V and J calls shown here were made by TCRdb, not taken from the authors' results. This sample holds some 940,000 distinct CDR3 sequences; around 29% were observed only once. About 9.4% of the sample goes to the ten largest clones.

V gives up 7 bases and J gives up 2 bases, and the segment between their germline ends measures 9 bases. The germline V gene encodes CDR1 MNHEY and CDR2 SMNVEV (reference sequence). The CDR3 contains 12 residues, cysteine and phenylalanine counted. Only CDR3 DNA is held: 36 bases, read in frame from base 1. The sample also formed part of further work on T cells of mothers and their children. As that second study puts it: Nine systemically healthy Caucasian individuals, comprising three mothers and their six children, were included as donors. cDNA synthesis consumed the entire amount of extracted RNA, loaded at approximately 1.5 ug RNA in each 15 ul reaction. In the second PCR, the M1S primer added sample barcodes and 2-4 random nucleotides. Over 8 million TCR beta CDR3 reads were obtained for each mother, and 2.5 million to 3 million reads were obtained for each child. TCR recombination output is similarly shaped by thymic selection in related and unrelated pairs, with a minor effect exerted by inherited differences. Normalized repertoire overlap was always slightly but never significantly higher in related than unrelated mother-child pairs. No persistent microchimeric T cell clones were found, with a detection sensitivity of approximately 110 clones per million clonotypes. The study used deep NGS to compare TCR beta repertoires of mothers and children, seeking features distinguishing related mother-child pairs from unrelated individuals. On average, the children were roughly 11 +/- 4 years old, while the mothers were 40 +/- 4 years old. After adapter ligation was performed with NEBNext reagents, the libraries were sequenced on an Illumina HiSeq 2000 with 100+100 nt paired-end reads. Mother and child libraries were prepared a month apart and sequenced in separate runs to prevent cross-contamination. Each donor had between roughly 450,000 and 2,100,000 distinct TCR beta clonotypes identified. Naive TCR beta clonotypes were estimated from low-frequency clonotypes matched to each donor's FACS-determined naive share, without sorting.

This TCR was recovered from a woman aged 40 to 50 in good health. This sequence uses TRBV27 and TRBJ2-7; the D gene is possibly TRBD1, with 6 bases matching. Sequences were obtained from blood. The DNA sequence is as follows: TGTGCCAGCAAGACAGGAGCCTACGAGCAGTACTTC. Protein translation: CASKTGAYEQYF.